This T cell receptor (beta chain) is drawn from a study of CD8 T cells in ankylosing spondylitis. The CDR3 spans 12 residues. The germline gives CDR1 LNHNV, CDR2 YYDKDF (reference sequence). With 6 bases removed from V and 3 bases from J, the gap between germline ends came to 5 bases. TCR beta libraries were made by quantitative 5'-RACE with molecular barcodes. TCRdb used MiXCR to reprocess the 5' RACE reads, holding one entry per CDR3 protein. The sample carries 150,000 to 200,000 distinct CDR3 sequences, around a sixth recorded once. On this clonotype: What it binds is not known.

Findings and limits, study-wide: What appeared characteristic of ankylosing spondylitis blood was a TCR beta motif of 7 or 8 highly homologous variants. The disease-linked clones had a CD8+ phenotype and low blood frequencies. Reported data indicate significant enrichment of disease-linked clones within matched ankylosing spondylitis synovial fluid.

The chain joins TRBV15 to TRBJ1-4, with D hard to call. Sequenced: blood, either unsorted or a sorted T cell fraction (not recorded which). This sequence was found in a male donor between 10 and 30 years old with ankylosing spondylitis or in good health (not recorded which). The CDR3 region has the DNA TGTGCCACCAGTCCGGCTAATGAAAAACTGTTTTTT. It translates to CATSPANEKLFF.